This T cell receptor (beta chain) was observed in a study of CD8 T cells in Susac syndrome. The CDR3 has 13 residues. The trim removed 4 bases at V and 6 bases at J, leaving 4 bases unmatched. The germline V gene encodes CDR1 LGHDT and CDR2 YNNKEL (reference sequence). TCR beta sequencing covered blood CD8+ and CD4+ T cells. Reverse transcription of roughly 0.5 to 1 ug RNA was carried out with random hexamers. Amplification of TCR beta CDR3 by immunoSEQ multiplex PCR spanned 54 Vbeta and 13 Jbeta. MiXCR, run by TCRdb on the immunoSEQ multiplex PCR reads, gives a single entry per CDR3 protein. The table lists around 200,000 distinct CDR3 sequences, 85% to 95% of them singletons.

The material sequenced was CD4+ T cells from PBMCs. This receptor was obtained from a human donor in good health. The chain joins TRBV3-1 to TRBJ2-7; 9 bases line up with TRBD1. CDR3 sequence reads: CASSLTGGSEQYF. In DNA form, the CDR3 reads TGTGCCAGCAGCCTGACAGGGGGAAGCGAGCAGTACTTC.